This entry lists 32 T cell receptor beta chains sequenced from one sample in a study of CD8 T cells in Susac syndrome. An input of about 0.5 to 1 ug of RNA was subjected to reverse transcription using random hexamers. MiXCR, run by TCRdb on the immunoSEQ multiplex PCR reads, gives a single entry per CDR3 protein. Of roughly 150,000 distinct CDR3 sequences listed, about 94% are singletons. The sequenced material came from CD8+ T cells from PBMCs. The source of these receptors is a human donor with multiple sclerosis.

The rearrangement links TRBV14 to TRBJ1-5, with D maybe TRBD1 (5 bases). In germline, CDR1 is SGHDN, CDR2 FVKESK. V lost 1 base and J 4 bases, leaving 17 bases between the germline ends. The CDR3 is 17 residues long. The CDR3 DNA reads as TGTGCCAGCAGCCAAGCGGGGCGAGAGGGACCGAATCAGCCCCAGCATTTT. Protein: CASSQAGREGPNQPQHF.

V is TRBV20-1 and J is TRBJ2-2, with unresolved D. The CDR3 loop spans 14 amino acids. Looked up from germline, CDR1 is DFQATT and CDR2 is SNEGSKA (reference sequence). V gave up 4 bases and J gave up 5 bases, with 14 bases separating them. The CDR3 DNA reads TGCAGTGCTACAGACACATTCCGGACCGGGGAGCTGTTTTTT. Protein product: CSATDTFRTGELFF.

The chain employs TRBV28 and TRBJ2-7; possibly TRBD1 for D (5 bases). This CDR3 region has 15 residues. With 6 bases removed from V and 1 base from J, the gap between germline ends came to 16 bases. Germline V gene sequence: CDR1 MDHEN, CDR2 SYDVKM. The CDR3: CASSPLSTASYEQYF. CDR3 in DNA: TGTGCCAGCAGCCCCCTCTCGACAGCATCCTACGAGCAGTACTTC.

The chain employs TRBV29-1 and TRBJ2-1; D unclear. Per germline, CDR1 SQVTM and CDR2 ANQGSEA. This CDR3 region has 14 residues. The V gene lost 0 bases and the J gene lost 5 bases, with 11 bases spanning the gap. Written as DNA, the CDR3 is TGCAGCGTTGAAGATATTGGCAGTAACAATGAGCAGTTCTTC. Its protein product is CSVEDIGSNNEQFF.

This clonotype has only one observation. V gene TRBV14 combines with J gene TRBJ1-2, with TRBD1 identical over 9 bases. The CDR3 is 15 residues long. Germline V gene lookup returns CDR1 SGHDN and CDR2 FVKESK. J gave up 3 bases and V 4 bases, and 6 bases lay outside the gene matches. In DNA, the CDR3 is TGTGCCAGCAGCCCCTGGACAGGGGATCACTATGGCTACACCTTC. Its translation: CASSPWTGDHYGYTF.

The rearrangement links TRBV30 to TRBJ1-1; no clear D. The germline V gene has CDR1 GTSNPN and CDR2 SVGIG (reference sequence). The CDR3 spans 13 residues. Trimming pared 0 bases from V and 1 base from J, leaving 6 bases between. CDR3 residues: CAWSVNQNTEAFF. The CDR3 DNA sequence: TGTGCCTGGAGTGTTAATCAGAACACTGAAGCTTTCTTT.

The gene calls are TRBV7-9 and TRBJ2-5, with a weak D call TRBD1 (5 bases). This CDR3 is built from 16 residues. Per the germline V gene, CDR1 is SEHNR and CDR2 is FQNEAQ (reference sequence). Trimming shortened V by 5 bases and J by 4 bases, and 20 bases separated the two germline ends. The CDR3 sequence: CASSATVRRRGETQYF. Written as DNA, the CDR3 is TGTGCCAGCAGCGCGACAGTTCGCCGGCGAGGAGAGACCCAGTACTTC.

The chain combines TRBV7-9 with TRBJ1-5; D is ambiguous. The CDR3 is made up of 14 amino acids. The V and J ends lost 3 bases and 2 bases respectively, with 8 bases between them. Germline assignment: CDR1 SEHNR and CDR2 FQNEAQ (reference sequence). This chain's CDR3 is CASSLGPGNQPQHF. CDR3 nucleotides: TGTGCCAGCAGCTTGGGTCCGGGCAATCAGCCCCAGCATTTT.

The chain uses TRBV2 and TRBJ2-1, with 10 bases identical to TRBD2. The CDR3 covers 14 residues. V dropped 6 bases and J dropped 8; count of bases not matched to a gene: 7. Germline-derived CDR1 and CDR2 are SNHLY and FYNNEI. The CDR3 spells CASRASGGWYEQFF. CDR3 in DNA: TGTGCCAGCAGGGCTAGCGGGGGTTGGTATGAGCAGTTCTTC. The whole variable domain, filled in from reference TRBV2 and TRBJ2-1, reads EPEVTQTPSHQVTQMGQEVILRCVPISNHLYFYWYRQILGQKVEFLVSFYNNEISEKSEIFDDQFSVERPDGSNFTLKIRSTKLEDSAMYFCASRASGGWYEQFFGPGTRLTVL.

The chain has TRBV20-1 and TRBJ2-3, with 11 bases matching TRBD2. Germline values: CDR1 DFQATT, CDR2 SNEGSKA (reference sequence). CDR3 size: 15 residues. The V gene end was trimmed by 4 bases and the J gene end by 5 bases; junction bases not matched to a gene: 8. CDR3 sequence: CSATEGLAVGDTQYF. CDR3 nucleotides: TGCAGTGCTACGGAGGGACTAGCGGTTGGAGATACGCAGTATTTT.

The chain uses TRBV29-1 and TRBJ2-7, with a weak D call TRBD1 (5 bases). This CDR3 comprises 11 residues. Deletions cut 7 bases from V and 3 bases from J, with 10 bases between. CDR1 is SQVTM and CDR2 is ANQGSEA in the germline V gene. The CDR3 nucleotides are TGCAGCGCAGGGCATTACTACGAGCAGTACTTC. It is translated as CSAGHYYEQYF.

About this clonotype itself: Relative to the germline gene, one junction end is altered; a read error may explain this. The chain has TRBV7-9 and TRBJ1-5; 8 nucleotides match TRBD1. CDR1 and CDR2 (germline): SEHNR, FQNEAQ (reference sequence). CDR3 length: 15 residues. DNA of the CDR3: TGCGCCAGCAGCCAGGACAGGGCGGGCAATCAGCCCCAGCATTTT. Its protein product is CASSQDRAGNQPQHF.

The gene calls are TRBV7-9 and TRBJ2-6; D is uncertain. CDR3 length: 14 amino acids. Trimming removed 4 bases at V and 3 bases at J, with 7 bases between. Per germline, CDR1 SEHNR and CDR2 FQNEAQ (reference sequence). The CDR3 here is CASSSADGANVLTF. The CDR3 nucleotides read TGTGCCAGCAGCTCGGCAGATGGGGCCAACGTCCTGACTTTC.

The chain carries TRBV25-1 and TRBJ1-6; no clear D gene. There are 14 residues in the CDR3. Trimming removed 7 bases from V and 7 bases from J, with 14 bases in between. Per the germline V gene, CDR1 is MGHDK and CDR2 is SYGVNS. In nucleotides, the CDR3 is TGTGCCAGCACCCCCAGCAGCGTGAATTCACCCCTCCACTTT. Translating it yields CASTPSSVNSPLHF.

V is TRBV2 and J is TRBJ1-2; TRBD1 might be the D (5 bases). Germline-derived CDR1 and CDR2 are SNHLY and FYNNEI. V lost 4 bases to trimming and J lost 6 bases, with 12 bases between them. The CDR3 has 13 residues. CDR3 region: CASSGRTIHGYTF. For the CDR3, the DNA is TGTGCCAGCAGTGGGAGGACAATACATGGCTACACCTTC.

V usage is TRBV12-3 or TRBV12-4 and J usage is TRBJ1-2; no reliable D call. This CDR3 has 12 amino acids. With 3 bases removed from V and 4 bases from J, the gap between germline ends came to 6 bases. This chain's CDR3 is CASSLHVYGYTF. CDR3 in DNA: TGTGCCAGCAGTTTGCACGTCTATGGCTACACCTTC.

The rearrangement joins TRBV19 to TRBJ1-1; maybe TRBD1 (5 bases). The V end lost 9 bases, the J end lost 3 bases, and 23 bases lay between the germline ends. From germline, CDR1 is LNHDA and CDR2 SQIVND (reference sequence). The CDR3 is made up of 16 amino acids. Here the CDR3 DNA reads TGTGCCAGCGACAAGGGAAGGGGAGGAGGGGACACTGAAGCTTTCTTT. Its translation is CASDKGRGGGDTEAFF.

The genes are TRBV27 and TRBJ1-1; maybe TRBD1 (6 bases). This CDR3 contains 16 residues. Germline CDR1 is MNHEY and CDR2 is SMNVEV (reference sequence). Trimming took 2 bases from V and 1 from J, leaving 14 bases between them. This chain's CDR3 is CASSLGTRSPNTEAFF. The CDR3 DNA reads as TGTGCCAGCAGTTTAGGGACAAGGAGCCCGAACACTGAAGCTTTCTTT.

On this clonotype: A junction boundary mismatches the germline segment, possibly from a read error. The chain employs TRBV7-9 and TRBJ1-2; D uncertain. This CDR3 is 8 amino acids long. Germline CDR1 reads SEHNR; CDR2 reads FQNEAQ (reference sequence). The CDR3 protein is CPLKIGTF. Written as DNA, the CDR3 is TGCCCCCTGAAGATAGGCACCTTC.

The chain joins TRBV28 to TRBJ2-2, with D perhaps TRBD2 (5 bases). Trimming took off 7 bases at V and 5 bases at J, with 20 bases between the two ends. The CDR3 length is 16 residues. Germline CDR1 reads MDHEN; CDR2 reads SYDVKM. The CDR3: CASTPWGEGGTGELFF. CDR3 DNA sequence: TGTGCCAGCACCCCTTGGGGAGAGGGTGGAACCGGGGAGCTGTTTTTT.

The genes are TRBV7-2 and TRBJ2-1; a weak D match, TRBD1 (6 bases). Germline V lookup: CDR1 SGHTA, CDR2 FQGNSA. The CDR3 sequence is 16 residues long. Trimming stripped 4 bases from V and 0 bases from J, with 13 bases between. CDR3 DNA: TGTGCCAGCAGCTCCTGGACAGAAAGCTCCTACAATGAGCAGTTCTTC. Amino acids: CASSSWTESSYNEQFF.

The rearrangement uses TRBV7-9 and TRBJ2-1; 14 nucleotides agree with TRBD2. The J segment lost 0 bases and the V segment lost 5 bases, leaving 3 bases of the junction unmatched. CDR3 length: 17 residues. CDR1 SEHNR and CDR2 FQNEAQ come from the germline V gene (reference sequence). CDR3 sequence reads: CASSGTSGGSSYNEQFF. For the CDR3, the DNA is TGTGCCAGCAGCGGGACTAGCGGGGGAAGCTCCTACAATGAGCAGTTCTTC. The full variable domain, its missing parts supplied by reference TRBV7-9 and TRBJ2-1, is DTGVSQNPRHKITKRGQNVTFRCDPISEHNRLYWYRQTLGQGPEFLTYFQNEAQLEKSRLLSDRFSAERPKGSFSTLEIQRTEQGDSAMYLCASSGTSGGSSYNEQFFGPGTRLTVL.

This CDR3 is CASSLLGAQETQYF. The CDR3 nucleotides are TGTGCCAGCAGCTTACTGGGAGCGCAAGAGACCCAGTACTTC. The chain has TRBV7-9 and TRBJ2-5; a weak D match, TRBD2 (5 bases). Germline assignment: CDR1 SEHNR and CDR2 FQNEAQ (reference sequence). V lost 2 bases and J lost 2, with 9 bases in between. The length of the CDR3 is 14 residues.

This chain uses TRBV27 with TRBJ2-2, with D tentatively TRBD2 (5 bases). V was pared by 1 base and J by 0 bases, with 9 bases between. Germline V gives CDR1 MNHEY, CDR2 SMNVEV (reference sequence). This CDR3 is built from 16 residues. This CDR3 is CASSLYGVANTGELFF. As DNA, the CDR3 is TGTGCCAGCAGTTTATACGGGGTGGCGAACACCGGGGAGCTGTTTTTT.

This chain's CDR3 is CASTTGTGELFF. Here the CDR3 DNA reads TGTGCCAGCACCACGGGGACCGGGGAGCTGTTTTTT. The J gene is TRBJ2-2, the V gene TRBV9; D is possibly TRBD2 (5 bases). With 6 bases removed from V and 5 bases from J, the gap between germline ends came to 8 bases. CDR1 and CDR2 from the germline V gene are SGDLS and YYNGEE. The length of the CDR3 is 12 residues.

The rearrangement joins TRBV13 to TRBJ2-5; 9 nucleotides agree with TRBD1. With V trimmed by 5 bases and J by 2 bases, 6 bases remained unmatched. Germline CDR1 reads PRHDT; CDR2 reads FYEKMQ (reference sequence). This CDR3 is 15 amino acids long. The CDR3 here is CASSGYRGPQETQYF. In DNA form, the CDR3 reads TGTGCCAGCAGCGGCTACAGGGGGCCGCAAGAGACCCAGTACTTC.

The chain joins TRBV5-1 to TRBJ2-1; D gene unclear. V lost 0 bases and J lost 6, with 7 bases in between. The germline gives CDR1 SGHRS, CDR2 YFSETQ. The length of the CDR3 is 13 residues. Written as DNA, the CDR3 is TGCGCCAGCAGCTTGGCCAAGGCCAATGAGCAGTTCTTC. The encoded protein is CASSLAKANEQFF.

This clonotype was detected once. The V gene is TRBV9, the J gene TRBJ2-3; D possibly corresponds to TRBD2 (6 bases). CDR1 SGDLS and CDR2 YYNGEE come from the germline V gene. The ends were cut back, 5 bases at V and 4 bases at J, with 11 bases in the middle. The CDR3 loop spans 13 amino acids. In DNA, the CDR3 is TGTGCCAGCAGTCCAGGAGGGGCAGATACGCAGTATTTT. Amino acids: CASSPGGADTQYF.

J is TRBJ2-2 and V is TRBV28; D is undetermined. The germline gives CDR1 MDHEN, CDR2 SYDVKM. The CDR3 sequence is 14 residues long. The ends were cut back, 5 bases at V and 5 bases at J, with 12 bases in the middle. The DNA for the CDR3 is TGTGCCAGCAGTCAAATTGATTTTACCGGGGAGCTGTTTTTT. It specifies CASSQIDFTGELFF.

This chain connects TRBV2 to TRBJ1-1; D is unclear. There are 11 residues in the CDR3. The V end lost 10 bases, the J end lost 6 bases, and 12 bases lay between the germline ends. Germline V gene sequence: CDR1 SNHLY, CDR2 FYNNEI. The chain's CDR3 is CAIVLASEAFF. CDR3 nucleotides: TGTGCCATAGTCCTGGCGTCTGAAGCTTTCTTT.

This chain links TRBV24-1 with TRBJ2-7, with 9 bases fitting TRBD1. CDR3 length equals 15 residues. The germline CDR1 and CDR2 sequences are KGHDR and SFDVKD. With V trimmed by 1 base and J by 6 bases, 6 bases remained unmatched. The CDR3 protein is CATSDLWDREGEQYF. CDR3 DNA sequence: TGTGCCACCAGTGATTTATGGGACAGGGAGGGCGAGCAGTACTTC.

The chain employs TRBV12-3 or TRBV12-4 and TRBJ1-1, with no clear D. Trimming removed 2 bases at V and 5 bases at J, with 15 bases between. CDR3 length equals 15 residues. The CDR3 region has the DNA TGTGCCAGCAGTTTATTGGCTACCTTTGGTACTGAAGCTTTCTTT. Its protein is CASSLLATFGTEAFF.